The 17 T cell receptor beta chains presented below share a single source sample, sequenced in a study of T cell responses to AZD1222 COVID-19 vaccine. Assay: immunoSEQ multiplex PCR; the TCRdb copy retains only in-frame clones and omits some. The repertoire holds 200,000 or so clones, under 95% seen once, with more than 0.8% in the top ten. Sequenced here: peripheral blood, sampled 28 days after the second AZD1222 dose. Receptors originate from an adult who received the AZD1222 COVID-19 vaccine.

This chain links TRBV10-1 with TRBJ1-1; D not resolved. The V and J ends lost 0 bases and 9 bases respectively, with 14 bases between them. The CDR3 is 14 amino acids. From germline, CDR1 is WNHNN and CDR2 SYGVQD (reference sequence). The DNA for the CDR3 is TGCGCCAGCAGTGAGTCGAGCGGCGATCGCAAAGCTTTCTTT. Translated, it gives CASSESSGDRKAFF.

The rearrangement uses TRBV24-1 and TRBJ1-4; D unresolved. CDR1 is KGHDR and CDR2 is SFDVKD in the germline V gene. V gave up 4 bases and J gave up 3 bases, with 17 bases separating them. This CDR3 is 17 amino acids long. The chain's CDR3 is CATSEGTSSGSNEKLFF. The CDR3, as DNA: TGTGCCACCAGTGAGGGAACGTCGAGCGGGTCTAATGAAAAACTGTTTTTT.

DNA of the CDR3: TGTGCCAGCAGTTACCCTTTGGTCGCAGCACCCCTCCACTTT. Protein product: CASSYPLVAAPLHF. The rearrangement uses TRBV6-2 or TRBV6-3 and TRBJ1-6; no definite D call. Germline V gene lookup returns CDR1 MNHEY and CDR2 SVGEGT. This CDR3 region has 14 residues. Trimming pared 2 bases from V and 11 bases from J, leaving 13 bases between.

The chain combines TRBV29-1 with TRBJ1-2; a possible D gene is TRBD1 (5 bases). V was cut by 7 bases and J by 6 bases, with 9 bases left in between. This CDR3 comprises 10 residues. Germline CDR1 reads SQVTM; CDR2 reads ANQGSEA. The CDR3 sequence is CSAMTDGYTF. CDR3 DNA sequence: TGCAGCGCTATGACAGATGGCTACACCTTC.

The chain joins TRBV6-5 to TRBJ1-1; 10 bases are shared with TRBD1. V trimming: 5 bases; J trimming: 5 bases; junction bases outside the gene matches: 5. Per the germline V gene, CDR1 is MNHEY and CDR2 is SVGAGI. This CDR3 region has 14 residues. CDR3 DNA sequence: TGTGCCAGCAGTCCGGGACAGGGGAGAACTGAAGCTTTCTTT. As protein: CASSPGQGRTEAFF.

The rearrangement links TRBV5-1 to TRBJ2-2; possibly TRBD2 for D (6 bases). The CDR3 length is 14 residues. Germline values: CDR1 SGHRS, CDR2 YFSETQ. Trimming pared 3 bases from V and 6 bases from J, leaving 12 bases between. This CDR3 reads CASSWSGVPGELFF. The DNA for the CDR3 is TGCGCCAGCAGCTGGTCGGGGGTCCCCGGGGAGCTGTTTTTT.

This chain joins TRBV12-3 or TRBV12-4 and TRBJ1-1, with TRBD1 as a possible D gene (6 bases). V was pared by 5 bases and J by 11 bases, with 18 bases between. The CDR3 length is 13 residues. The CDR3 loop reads CASSGQLAREAFF. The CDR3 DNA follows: TGTGCCAGCAGTGGACAGCTGGCCAGGGAGGCTTTCTTT.

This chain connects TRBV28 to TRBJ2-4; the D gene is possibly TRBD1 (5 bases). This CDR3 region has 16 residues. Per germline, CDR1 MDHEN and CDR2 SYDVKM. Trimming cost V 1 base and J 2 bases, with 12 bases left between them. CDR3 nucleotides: TGTGCCAGCAGTTTATTCAGGGATGGGTCCAAAAACATTCAGTACTTC. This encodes CASSLFRDGSKNIQYF. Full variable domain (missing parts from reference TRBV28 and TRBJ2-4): DVKVTQSSRYLVKRTGEKVFLECVQDMDHENMFWYRQDPGLGLRLIYFSYDVKMKEKGDIPEGYSVSREKKERFSLILESASTNQTSMYLCASSLFRDGSKNIQYFGAGTRLSVL.

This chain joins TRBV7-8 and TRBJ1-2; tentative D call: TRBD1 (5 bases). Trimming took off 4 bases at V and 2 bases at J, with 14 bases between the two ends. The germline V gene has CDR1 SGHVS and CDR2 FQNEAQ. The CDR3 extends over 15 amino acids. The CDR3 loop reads CASSSGTGENYGYTF. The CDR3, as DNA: TGTGCCAGCAGCTCCGGAACGGGGGAAAACTATGGCTACACCTTC.

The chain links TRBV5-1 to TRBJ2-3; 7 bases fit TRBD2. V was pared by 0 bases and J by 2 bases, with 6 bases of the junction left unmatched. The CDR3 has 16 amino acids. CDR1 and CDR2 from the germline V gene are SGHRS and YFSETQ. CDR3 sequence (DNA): TGCGCCAGCAGCTTGGGGAGCGGGGCGCACACAGATACGCAGTATTTT. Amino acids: CASSLGSGAHTDTQYF.

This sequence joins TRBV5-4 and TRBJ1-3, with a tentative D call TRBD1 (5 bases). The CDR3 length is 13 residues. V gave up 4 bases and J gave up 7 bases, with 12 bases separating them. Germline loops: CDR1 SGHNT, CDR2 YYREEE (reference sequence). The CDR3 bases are TGTGCCAGCAGCATGGACACGGGGAACACCATATATTTT. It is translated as CASSMDTGNTIYF.

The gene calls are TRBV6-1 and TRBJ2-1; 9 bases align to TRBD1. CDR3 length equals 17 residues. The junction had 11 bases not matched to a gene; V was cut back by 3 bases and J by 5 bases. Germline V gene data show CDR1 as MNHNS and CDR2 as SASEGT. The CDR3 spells CASSDRLGTGTNNEQFF. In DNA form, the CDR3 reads TGTGCCAGCAGTGATCGGTTGGGGACAGGGACAAACAATGAGCAGTTCTTC.

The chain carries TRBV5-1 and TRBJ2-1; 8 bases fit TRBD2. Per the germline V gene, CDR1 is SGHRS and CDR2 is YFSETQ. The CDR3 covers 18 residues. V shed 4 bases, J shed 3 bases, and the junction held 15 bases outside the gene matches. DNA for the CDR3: TGCGCCAGCAGCCAACCGGGCCCTGGACTAGCCCTCTACAATGAGCAGTTCTTC. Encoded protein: CASSQPGPGLALYNEQFF.

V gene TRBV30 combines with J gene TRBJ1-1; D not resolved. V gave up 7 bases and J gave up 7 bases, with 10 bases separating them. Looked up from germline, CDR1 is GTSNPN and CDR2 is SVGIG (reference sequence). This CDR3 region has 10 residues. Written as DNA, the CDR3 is TGTGCCTCTCAGTCTCTTGAAGCTTTCTTT. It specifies CASQSLEAFF.

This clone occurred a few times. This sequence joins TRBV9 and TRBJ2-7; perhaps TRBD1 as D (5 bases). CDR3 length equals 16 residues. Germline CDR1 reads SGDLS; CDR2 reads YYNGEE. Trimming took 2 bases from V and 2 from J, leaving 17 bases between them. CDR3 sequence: CASSVGLGTTTYEQYF. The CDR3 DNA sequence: TGTGCCAGCAGCGTGGGGCTCGGAACCACTACCTACGAGCAGTACTTC.

The CDR3 is CASSPIIGLIGEQYF. The CDR3, as DNA: TGTGCCAGCAGCCCAATTATAGGGCTGATCGGCGAGCAGTACTTC. V is TRBV7-3 and J is TRBJ2-7; D remains unclear. Trimming took 5 bases from V and 6 from J, leaving 20 bases between them. The CDR3 sequence is 15 residues long. Germline V gene sequence: CDR1 SGHTA, CDR2 FQGTGA.

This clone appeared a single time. CDR3 sequence reads: CSGGTGRNTEAFF. In DNA, the CDR3 is TGCAGCGGGGGGACAGGGAGGAACACTGAAGCTTTCTTT. V is TRBV29-1 and J is TRBJ1-1, with 9 bases lining up with TRBD1. With V trimmed by 7 bases and J by 1 base, 4 bases remained unmatched. The CDR3 contains 13 residues. The germline CDR1 and CDR2 sequences are SQVTM and ANQGSEA.